This TCR beta chain is from a study of yellow fever vaccine responses in identical twins. General observations from the study: Vaccine T cell responses of twins reportedly seemed partly convergent and partly personalized.

Concerning this clonotype itself: Its antigen is unidentified.

One entry per CDR3 protein results from TCRdb running MiXCR on the RT-PCR reads. The sample lists approximately 33,000 distinct CDR3 sequences, 50% to 75% occurring once. The material was T cells from blood (PBMCs), unsorted or a sorted subset (not recorded which), obtained before or after yellow fever vaccination (not recorded which). The TCR sequence derives from a woman under 30 who received the yellow fever vaccine.

CDR3 loop: CSVQRQNTEAFF. Written as DNA, the CDR3 is TGCAGCGTCCAAAGACAGAACACTGAAGCTTTCTTT. The chain carries TRBV29-1 and TRBJ1-1; D unclear. Germline CDR1 and CDR2: SQVTM and ANQGSEA. V gave up 6 bases and J gave up 1 base, with 9 bases separating them. This CDR3 region has 12 residues.